This T cell receptor (beta chain) came from a study of glioma-infiltrating T cells after dendritic cell vaccination. Time point here: after dendritic cell vaccination, including at tumor progression/relapse. The V and J ends lost 2 bases and 3 bases, in that order; junction bases with no gene match: 4. Germline CDR1 is SGHRS and CDR2 is YFSETQ. The CDR3 spans 15 residues. Amplification used 60 V beta primers and 13 J beta primers. The protocol was immunoSEQ multiplex PCR, while the TCRdb copy is restricted to in-frame clones and leaves out a portion. The table has fewer than 60,000 clones, about 89% seen once.

Sample: blood, taken after dendritic cell vaccination. The clonotype was recovered from a human donor with glioblastoma. This chain connects TRBV5-1 to TRBJ2-7, with TRBD2 matching 11 bases. CDR3 nucleotide sequence: TGCGCCAGCAGCTTTTCCGGGACTAGCGGCTACGAGCAGTACTTC. Protein product: CASSFSGTSGYEQYF.